Described below is a single T cell receptor (beta chain) sequence and its context. It lacks a known antigen. No base qualities exist here, and no much larger clone lies one base off it. The cohort comprised more than 550 healthy bone marrow donors. At the time of sampling, all cohort members were nominally healthy, though unrecorded immune exposures were likely present. The donor was CMV seropositive and was included in the group of almost 300 seropositive cohort members. Every donor gave a peripheral blood sample, and the peripheral blood mononuclear cells from that sample were used for TCR beta sequencing. Genomic DNA was extracted from the blood cell samples with the Qiagen DNeasy Blood Extraction Kit. This sample stems from a study of cytomegalovirus exposure and HLA in healthy donors (dated by TCRdb to 2016 to 2017). Regarding the study in general: An earlier analysis of approximately 640 of the donors reported roughly 300 Gb of sequence data and 100 million to 130 million unique TCR beta sequences from about 180 million T cells. Typing coverage varied by locus: about 629-630 donors for A, B, C, DRB1 and DQB1; approximately 500 for DQA1; more than 600 for DPA1; approximately 450 for DPB1. Donor age, sex, ethnicity and CMV serostatus were compiled together with the repertoire data. Rather than drawing on any new phenotypic data, the later analysis identified candidate immune exposures from TCR beta sequences and the way those sequences occurred across donors. Class I and class II HLA loci were covered by the typing at four-digit resolution. The genetic ancestry cluster associated with self-reported Caucasian donors included about 81% of the roughly 400 genotyped donors. Every discovery cohort repertoire had been produced on one sequencing platform. A later genetic analysis used genome-wide SNP genotypes for about 65% of the 666 donors, treating that subset as a discovery cohort. Four to six DR-DQ haplotypes were handled as single units for association and clustering, since linkage in the cohort was strong. The study aimed to test whether cataloging public T cell receptors could reveal signatures of past pathogen exposure. Besides the first cohort of approximately 710 subjects, a separate validation cohort made up of some 110 different subjects was used. A later analysis re-examined previously published TCR beta repertoires from 500 to 700 donors and added high-resolution HLA genotyping to investigate patterns of TCR occurrence. To decide whether each TCR beta V gene segment behaved as functional or pseudogenic, an earlier analysis of 587 of the donors relied on high-throughput TCR beta sequencing. The study profiled the T cell repertoires of under 850 subjects by immunosequencing and related them to cytomegalovirus serostatus. About 280 gigabases of sequencing data and tens of millions of unique TCR sequences were included in an early release covering over 600 HLA-typed donors. To predict cytomegalovirus infection status, the study combined high-throughput TCR immunosequencing, statistical association of individual TCRs with disease status, and machine learning. Among roughly 370 genotyped donors of the cohort, an average of about 240,000 unique TCR beta nucleotide sequences were sequenced per donor, approximately 20% of them non-productive. Broad study findings and their caveats: Some IMGT-functional V segments, including TRBV6-2 and TRBV6-3, could not be distinguished by the 87-base-pair reads and were therefore excluded. Only TCR beta chains were sequenced in this cohort, and the absence of alpha or paired-chain data limited detectable features. In a later genetic analysis, fewer N-insertions in productive TCRs were reported among donors in an Asian-associated ancestry cluster than the roughly 700-donor mean. The earlier analysis of 587 of the donors excluded some 15 rarely observed V segments, including chromosome 9 orphons, because counts were too low. Correlated functional status among segregating V segments might be attributable to linkage disequilibrium, but an unknown experimental factor could not be ruled out. Because some donors lacked HLA typing at each locus, the association tests relied only on the typed subset. In a later analysis, HLA-associated TCR beta chains showed more clonal expansion and lower generation probabilities than non-associated chains that were equally common. A later analysis reported that several top co-occurrence clusters appeared linked to parvovirus B19, influenza, CMV and Epstein-Barr virus. The classifier was reported to diagnose cytomegalovirus status with high specificity and sensitivity in both the original cohort and the validation cohort. Most CMV-associated TCR beta chains appeared to be HLA-restricted in a later analysis, and the HLA associations seemed to be driven largely by CMV exposure. At a false discovery rate of 0.05, a later analysis linked around 17,000 TCR beta sequences to specific HLA alleles. Strong co-occurrence of HLA alleles, especially DR and DQ, made assigning TCR associations to individual alleles difficult. In a later analysis, the rate of TCR association differed among HLA loci, with DRB1 alleles having the most associated TCRs and HLA-C alleles having the fewest. The sequencing pipeline was judged likely to have produced a cluster of highly shared sequence variants as a technical artifact. Across donors, most TCR sequences were observed very rarely, whereas some public TCRs were present in many individuals. In a later genetic analysis, a missense DCLRE1C variant was associated with V-gene and J-gene trimming of TCR beta chains, and the association was replicated in an independent cohort. The authors suggested that the approach could potentially be extended to other disease states and immunological phenotypes. Immune exposure information for the cohort was limited to CMV serostatus. Roughly uniform sequencing depth across donors was assumed in presence/absence analyses, although this assumption may not hold. A few of the identified cytomegalovirus-associated TCR beta chains were confirmed in vitro to be specific for cytomegalovirus antigens. In an earlier analysis of roughly 500 of the donors, most TCR beta V segments appeared in productive rearrangements about 87% or about 30% of the time, broadly matching IMGT annotations. The study gave a list of 150 to 200 TCR beta chains associated with cytomegalovirus. A further reported finding was that TCR beta sequences accurately predicted the HLA-A and HLA-B alleles for most subjects in the first cohort.

The receptor library was made with the immunoSEQ multiplex PCR assay. A mixture of 60 forward primers for TCR Vbeta segments and 13 reverse primers for TCR Jbeta segments was used in the multiplex PCR. Amplification of the CDR3 region of rearranged TCR beta genes was performed with a multiplex PCR assay on genomic DNA. On the Illumina HiSeq System, the amplified TCR beta libraries were sequenced as 87-base-pair reads. Per the authors' processing: A later analysis tallied tens of millions of unique TCR beta chains across the 666 repertoires, and approximately 12 million of those chains were shared by two or more donors. A nearest-neighbor algorithm error-corrected the raw reads and collapsed the reads into unique sequences, merging closely related sequences to remove PCR and sequencing errors. CDR3 sequences were aligned to IMGT reference sequences to assign V, D and J gene segments. For a sequence to be retained, a match of at least six nucleotides was required to both a V gene segment and a J gene segment. Rearrangements were called productive when the CDR3 lacked stop codons and stayed in frame with V and J; all others were non-productive. CDR3 was defined according to IMGT convention as the region running from the second conserved V-encoded cysteine to the conserved J-encoded phenylalanine. Sequences without an unambiguous match to a single V gene segment were excluded from the earlier analysis of 450 to 650 of the donors. An earlier analysis of fewer than 750 of the donors classified V segments as functional when productive rearrangements were above 56.7% and as segregating when the standard deviation between donors was above 5%. A statistical classification framework was built for diagnosing cytomegalovirus status from the catalog of TCR beta chain sequences. V and J gene assignment, in a later analysis, came from comparing TCR nucleotide sequences with IMGT/GENE-DB human TR gene sequences. In a later analysis, CDR3 sequences and most-parsimonious VDJ recombination scenarios were assigned using the TCRdist pipeline. In a later analysis, every TCR beta chain was defined by the combination of its CDR3 amino acid sequence and its V-gene family, and reads without a unique V-gene family were dropped. To address suspected cross-contamination and a sequencing artifact, a later analysis removed 592 highly shared, low-generation-probability nucleotide sequences. In a later analysis, a clonal expansion index was calculated for each public chain from normalized within-repertoire ranks of inferred template counts. A later analysis computed generation probabilities with a VDJ recombination model fitted to out-of-frame rearrangements, and checked the results against IGoR. In a later analysis, hypergeometric tests were used to score TCR-TCR, TCR-HLA and TCR-CMV co-occurrence, with a repertoire-size bias correction applied to TCR pairs. False discovery rates were estimated in a later analysis by permuting HLA or CMV assignments 20 times. In a later analysis, co-occurring TCRs were grouped using DBSCAN, and TCRdist sequence similarity was added for clustering within HLA-allele-positive subsets. Repertoires with fewer than 30,000 or more than 120,000 public chains were left out of co-occurrence clustering, as were five repertoires with anomalous nucleotide sharing. The immuneACCESS repertoire file appears here via TCRdb, limited to in-frame rearrangements. These files lack a portion of the clones; in checked studies, under half of the deficit traces to unresolved V genes, and the cause of the others is not known. Clone size and the V and J calls come from that table; the DNA yielded D and trimming. This sample comprises around 130,000 clones, approximately 80% of them detected only once. The top ten clones comprise under 6.5% of the sample.

The trim is 2 bases for V and 4 bases for J, with a gap of 11 bases between the germline ends. The CDR3 starts with the cysteine, ends with the phenylalanine, and has 15 residues. Just the 45-base CDR3 DNA is kept, in frame starting at base 1. The germline V gene provides CDR1 SNHLY and CDR2 FYNNEI. Sequencing was performed on PBMCs. The sequence was obtained from a man aged 18 to 29 in good health and CMV-seropositive. Recombination joined TRBV2 with TRBJ2-2; the D gene identity is not certain. The DNA is TGTGCCAGCAGTGAAAACGGGTTCGGCACCGGGGAGCTGTTTTTT. The resulting protein is CASSENGFGTGELFF.